The T cell receptor (beta chain) described here comes from a study of CD8 T cells in Susac syndrome. Study-level findings and limits: Susac-specific public clones in total CD8+ repertoires numbered some 16; in CD8+ TEMRA repertoires, they numbered 5 or 6.

Random hexamers primed reverse transcription of about 0.45 to 1 ug RNA. Amplification of TCR beta CDR3 by immunoSEQ multiplex PCR spanned 54 Vbeta and 13 Jbeta. MiXCR, applied by TCRdb to the immunoSEQ multiplex PCR reads, yields one record per CDR3 protein. Of roughly 86,000 distinct CDR3 sequences in the sample, 95% to 97% are singletons; the top ten hold 0.55% to 0.75%. In regard to this clonotype: Its antigen is currently unknown.

The CDR3 covers 12 residues. CDR1 and CDR2 (germline): SGHTA, FQGTGA. Trimming took 0 bases from V and 6 from J, leaving 6 bases between them. This chain connects TRBV7-3 to TRBJ2-7; D possibly corresponds to TRBD2 (6 bases). This TCR was sampled from a human donor with Susac syndrome. Sequencing was done on a sample of CD8+ T cells from PBMCs. The chain's CDR3 is CASSLTGGEQYF. The CDR3, as DNA: TGTGCCAGCAGCTTAACGGGGGGCGAGCAGTACTTC.